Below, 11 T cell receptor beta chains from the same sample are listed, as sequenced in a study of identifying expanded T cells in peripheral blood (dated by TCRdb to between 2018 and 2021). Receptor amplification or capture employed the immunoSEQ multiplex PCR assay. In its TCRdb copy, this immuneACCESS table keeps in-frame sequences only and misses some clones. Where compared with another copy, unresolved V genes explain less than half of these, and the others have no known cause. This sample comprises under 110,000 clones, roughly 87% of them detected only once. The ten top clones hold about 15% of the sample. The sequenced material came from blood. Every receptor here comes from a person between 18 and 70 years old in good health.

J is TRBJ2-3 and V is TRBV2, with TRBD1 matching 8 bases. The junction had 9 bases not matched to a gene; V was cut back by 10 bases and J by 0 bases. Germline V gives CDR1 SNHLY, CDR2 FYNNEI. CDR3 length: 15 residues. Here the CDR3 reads CANKRTGTSTDTQYF. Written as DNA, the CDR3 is TGTGCCAATAAACGGACAGGGACTAGCACAGATACGCAGTATTTT.

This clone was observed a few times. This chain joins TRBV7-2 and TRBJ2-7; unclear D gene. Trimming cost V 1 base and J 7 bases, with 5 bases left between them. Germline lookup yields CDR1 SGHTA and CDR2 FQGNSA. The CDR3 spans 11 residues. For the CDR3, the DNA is TGTGCCAGCAGCTTAGTCGGGGAGCAGTACTTC. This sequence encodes CASSLVGEQYF. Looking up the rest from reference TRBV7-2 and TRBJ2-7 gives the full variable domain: GAGVSQSPSNKVTEKGKDVELRCDPISGHTALYWYRQSLGQGLEFLIYFQGNSAPDKSGLPSDRFSAERTGGSVSTLTIQRTQQEDSAVYLCASSLVGEQYFGPGTRLTVT.

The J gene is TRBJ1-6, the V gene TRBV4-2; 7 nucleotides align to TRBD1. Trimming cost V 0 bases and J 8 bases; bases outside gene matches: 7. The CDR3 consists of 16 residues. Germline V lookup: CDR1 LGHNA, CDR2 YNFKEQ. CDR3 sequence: CASSQDWARGDSPLHF. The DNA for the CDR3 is TGTGCCAGCAGCCAAGATTGGGCCAGGGGGGATTCACCCCTCCACTTT.

In DNA, the CDR3 is TGCAGTGCCGGAACAGAATTAGAAGCTTTCTTT. Protein product: CSAGTELEAFF. The V and J genes are TRBV20-1 and TRBJ1-1; D is uncertain. The germline V and J ends were trimmed by 6 bases and 8 bases, with 13 bases remaining between them. The CDR3 is 11 residues long. Germline values: CDR1 DFQATT, CDR2 SNEGSKA (reference sequence).

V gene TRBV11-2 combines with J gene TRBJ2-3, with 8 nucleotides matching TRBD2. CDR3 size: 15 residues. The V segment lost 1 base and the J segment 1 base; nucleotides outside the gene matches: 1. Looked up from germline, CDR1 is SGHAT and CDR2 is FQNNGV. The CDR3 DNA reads TGTGCCAGCAGCTTAGCCGGGGGGGGCACAGATACGCAGTATTTT. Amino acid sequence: CASSLAGGGTDTQYF.

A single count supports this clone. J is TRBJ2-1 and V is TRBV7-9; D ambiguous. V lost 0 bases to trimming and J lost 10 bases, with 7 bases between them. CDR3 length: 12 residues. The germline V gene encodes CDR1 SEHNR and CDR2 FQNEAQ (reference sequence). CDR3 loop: CASSLAPPEQFF. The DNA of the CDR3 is TGTGCCAGCAGCTTAGCTCCTCCGGAGCAGTTCTTC.

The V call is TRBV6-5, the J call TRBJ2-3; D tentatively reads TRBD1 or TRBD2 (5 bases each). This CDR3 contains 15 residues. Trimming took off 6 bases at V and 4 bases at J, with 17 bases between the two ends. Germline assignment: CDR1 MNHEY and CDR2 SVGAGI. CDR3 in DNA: TGTGCCAGCAGGGTGGGACCCAACGGAGCAGATACGCAGTATTTT. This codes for CASRVGPNGADTQYF.

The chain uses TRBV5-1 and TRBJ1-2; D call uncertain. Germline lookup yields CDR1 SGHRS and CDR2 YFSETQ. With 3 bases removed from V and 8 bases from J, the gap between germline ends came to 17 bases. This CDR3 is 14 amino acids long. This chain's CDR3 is CASSWGSGSEGYTF. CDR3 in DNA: TGCGCCAGCAGCTGGGGAAGCGGGAGTGAGGGCTACACCTTC.

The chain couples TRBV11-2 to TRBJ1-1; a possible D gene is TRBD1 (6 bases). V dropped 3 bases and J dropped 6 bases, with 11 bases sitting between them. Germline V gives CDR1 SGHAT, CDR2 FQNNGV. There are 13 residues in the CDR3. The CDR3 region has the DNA TGTGCCAGCAGCTTTGGCAGGGGTGCTGAAGCTTTCTTT. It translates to CASSFGRGAEAFF.

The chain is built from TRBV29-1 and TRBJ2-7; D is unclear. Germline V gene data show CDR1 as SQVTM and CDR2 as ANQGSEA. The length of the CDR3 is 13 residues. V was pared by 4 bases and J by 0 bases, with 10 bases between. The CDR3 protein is CSVVEVNSYEQYF. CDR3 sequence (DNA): TGCAGCGTTGTTGAAGTGAACTCCTACGAGCAGTACTTC.

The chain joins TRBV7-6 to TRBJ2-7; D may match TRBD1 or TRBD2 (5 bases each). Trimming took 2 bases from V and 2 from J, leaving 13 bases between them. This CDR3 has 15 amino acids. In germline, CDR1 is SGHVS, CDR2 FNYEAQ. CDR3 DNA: TGTGCCAGCAGCTTAAACTTTGGGGGTACCTACGAGCAGTACTTC. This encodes CASSLNFGGTYEQYF.